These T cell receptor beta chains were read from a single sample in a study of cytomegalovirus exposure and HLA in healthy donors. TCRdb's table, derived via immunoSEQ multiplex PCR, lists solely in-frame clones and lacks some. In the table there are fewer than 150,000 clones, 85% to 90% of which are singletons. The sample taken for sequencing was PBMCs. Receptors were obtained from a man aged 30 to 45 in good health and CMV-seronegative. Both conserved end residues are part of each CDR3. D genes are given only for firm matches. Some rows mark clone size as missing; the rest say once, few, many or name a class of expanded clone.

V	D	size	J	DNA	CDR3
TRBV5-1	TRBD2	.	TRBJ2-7	TGCGCCAGCAGCCCTCGACTAGCGGGCGAGGAGCAGTACTTC	CASSPRLAGEEQYF
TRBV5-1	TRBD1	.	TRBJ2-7	TGCGCCAGCAGCTCGGGACAGACCTACGAGCAGTACTTC	CASSSGQTYEQYF
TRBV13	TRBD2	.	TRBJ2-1	TGTGCCAGCAGGGGAGGAGCGGGGTCCTACAATGAGCAGTTCTTC	CASRGGAGSYNEQFF
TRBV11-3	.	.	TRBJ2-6	TGTGCCAGCAGCTTCGACAGCTCTGGGGCCAACGTCCTGACTTTC	CASSFDSSGANVLTF
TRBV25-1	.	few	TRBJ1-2	TGTGCCAGCAGTGATGGGGTGCGGAGGAATGGCTACACCTTC	CASSDGVRRNGYTF
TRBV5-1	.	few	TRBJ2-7	TGCGCCAGCAGCCAAGACTGGGGCTCTAGCTCCTACGAGCAGTACTTC	CASSQDWGSSSYEQYF
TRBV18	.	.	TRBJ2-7	TGTGCCAGCTCACCACCGACGAGCGGAAAGCAGTACTTC	CASSPPTSGKQYF
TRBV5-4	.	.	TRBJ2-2	TGTGCCAGCAGCTTCGCGAACACCGGGGAGCTGTTTTTT	CASSFANTGELFF
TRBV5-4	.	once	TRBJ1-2	TGTGCCAGCAGCCTCTCTGGGGGGGCGCAGGGACTTCCCTATGGCTACACCTTC	CASSLSGGAQGLPYGYTF
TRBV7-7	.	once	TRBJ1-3	TGTGCCAGCAGCCCGATGAGCTCTGGAAACACCATATATTTT	CASSPMSSGNTIYF
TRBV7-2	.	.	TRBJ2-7	TGTGCCAGCAGCTTATCAGGGGCTAGCTACGAGCAGTACTTC	CASSLSGASYEQYF
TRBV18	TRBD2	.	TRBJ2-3	TGTGCCAGCTCACCGAGTAGCGGGAGGGCCCCAGATACGCAGTATTTT	CASSPSSGRAPDTQYF
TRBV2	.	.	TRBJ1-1	TGTGCCAGCAGTGGCGGCAGAACTACCACTGAAGCTTTCTTT	CASSGGRTTTEAFF
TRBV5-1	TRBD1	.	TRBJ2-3	TGCGCCAGCAGCTCACCCGGGACAGGGGGCGCTTATACGCAGTATTTT	CASSSPGTGGAYTQYF
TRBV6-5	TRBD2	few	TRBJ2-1	TGTGCCAGCAGTTACTCGACTAGCGGGAGCGGTGAGCAGTTCTTC	CASSYSTSGSGEQFF
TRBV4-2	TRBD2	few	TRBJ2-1	TGTGCCAGCAGCCAAGCTAGCGGAGAATACAATGAGCAGTTCTTC	CASSQASGEYNEQFF
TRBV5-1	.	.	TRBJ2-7	TGCGCCAGCAGGCCAGGGGGGTCCGTCGAGCAGTACTTC	CASRPGGSVEQYF
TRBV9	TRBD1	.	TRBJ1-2	TGTGCCAGCAGCGTAGAGGACAGGGGGTATGGCTACACCTTC	CASSVEDRGYGYTF
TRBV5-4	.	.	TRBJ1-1	TGTGCCAGCAGCGGGGCCCTGAACACTGAAGCTTTCTTT	CASSGALNTEAFF
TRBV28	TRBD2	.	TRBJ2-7	TGTGCCAGCATCGAACGACTAGCGGGAACCACCGGCTTTTACGAGCAGTACTTC	CASIERLAGTTGFYEQYF
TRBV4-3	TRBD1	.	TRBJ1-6	TGCGCCAGCAGCCAAGGGACAGGGACTTATAATTCACCCCTCCACTTT	CASSQGTGTYNSPLHF
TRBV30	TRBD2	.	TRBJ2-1	TGTGCCTGGAGTGTACTAATTAGCGGGGGTTCCAATGAGCAGTTCTTC	CAWSVLISGGSNEQFF
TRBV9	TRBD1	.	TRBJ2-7	TGTGCCAGCAGCGTCAGCCAGGACAGGGGGCTGTACGAGCAGTACTTC	CASSVSQDRGLYEQYF
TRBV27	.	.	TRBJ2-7	TGTGCCAGCAGTTTCGGGGGGCACGAGCAGTACTTC	CASSFGGHEQYF
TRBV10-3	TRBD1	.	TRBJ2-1	TGTGCCATCAGTGAGTCAGGGGGCGCGTACAATGAGCAGTTCTTC	CAISESGGAYNEQFF
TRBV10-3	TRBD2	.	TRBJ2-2	TGTGCCATCAGTGCGGGACTAGCGGCCACGAACACCGGGGAGCTGTTTTTT	CAISAGLAATNTGELFF
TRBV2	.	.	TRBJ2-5	TGTGCCAGCAGTGAAGAAGCGTACCAAGAGACCCAGTACTTC	CASSEEAYQETQYF
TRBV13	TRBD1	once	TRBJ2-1	TGTGCCAGCAGCTTAGGGAGACAGGGCGCCTACAATGAGCAGTTCTTC	CASSLGRQGAYNEQFF
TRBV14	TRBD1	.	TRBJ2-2	TGTGCCAGCAGCCAACAAGGACAGGGGGCCGGGGAGCTGTTTTTT	CASSQQGQGAGELFF
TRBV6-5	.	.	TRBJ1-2	TGTGCCAGCAGTTACTCGTGGCAGATAAACTATGGCTACACCTTC	CASSYSWQINYGYTF
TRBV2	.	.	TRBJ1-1	TGTGCCAGCAGGCGGGATACAGCAATCAACACTGAAGCTTTCTTT	CASRRDTAINTEAFF
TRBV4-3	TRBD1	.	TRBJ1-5	TGCGCCAGCAGCCAAGGAATCAGGGGGCTTCAGCCCCAGCATTTT	CASSQGIRGLQPQHF
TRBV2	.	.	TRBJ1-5	TGTGCCAGCAGTGTGATACTAGCACAGCCCCAGCATTTT	CASSVILAQPQHF
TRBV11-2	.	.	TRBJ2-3	TGTGCCAGTAAGAACAGGGTTCAGGGCTCATCAGATACGCAGTATTTT	CASKNRVQGSSDTQYF
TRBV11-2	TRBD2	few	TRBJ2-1	TGTGCCAGCAGCCGGCGGGGGGGTGAGCAGTTCTTC	CASSRRGGEQFF
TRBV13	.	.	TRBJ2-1	TGTGCCAGCAGCTTAGAAACTCTTGATGGTAGCGGATGGGATCATGAGCAGTTCTTC	CASSLETLDGSGWDHEQFF
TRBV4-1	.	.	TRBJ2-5	TGCGCCAGCAGCCAAAAGGACAGAAGGACCCAGTACTTC	CASSQKDRRTQYF
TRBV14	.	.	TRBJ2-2	TGTGCCAGCAGCCAAGGTCAGGGCCGGGCCGGGGAGCTGTTTTTT	CASSQGQGRAGELFF
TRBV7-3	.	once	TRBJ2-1	TGTGCCAGCAGTCGTACTAGGGACAATGAGCAGTTCTTC	CASSRTRDNEQFF
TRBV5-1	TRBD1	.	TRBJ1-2	TGCGCCAGCAGCCCCGGGACAGGGATACTCTATGGCTACACCTTC	CASSPGTGILYGYTF
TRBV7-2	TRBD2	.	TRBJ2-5	TGTGCCAGCAGCTTAGGTGGCGGGAGCTTCCAAGAGACCCAGTACTTC	CASSLGGGSFQETQYF
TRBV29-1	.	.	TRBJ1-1	TGCAGCGTTGGTTCGGGGGTGAGGACTGAAGCTTTCTTT	CSVGSGVRTEAFF
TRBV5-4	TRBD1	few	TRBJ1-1	TGTGCCAGCAGCTTGCAGGGGGCTGGCACTGAAGCTTTCTTT	CASSLQGAGTEAFF
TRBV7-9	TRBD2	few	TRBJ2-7	TGTGCCAGCAGCTTAGTACCGGGGGGCTACGAGCAGTACTTC	CASSLVPGGYEQYF
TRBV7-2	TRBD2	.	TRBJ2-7	TGTGCCAGCACCGTTACTAGCGGGATTCACGAGCAGTACTTC	CASTVTSGIHEQYF
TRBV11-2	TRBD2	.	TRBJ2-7	TGTGCCAGCAGCCCCAGGACTAGCGACTACTACGAGCAGTACTTC	CASSPRTSDYYEQYF
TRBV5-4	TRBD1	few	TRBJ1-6	TGTGCCAGCAGCAGCTTAACAGGACAGGGTTTTTCACCCCTCCACTTT	CASSSLTGQGFSPLHF
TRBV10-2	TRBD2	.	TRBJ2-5	TGCGCCAGCAGTCGGCCCTCGGGCGGGAGAGGGGAGACCCAGTACTTC	CASSRPSGGRGETQYF
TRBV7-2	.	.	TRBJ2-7	TGTGCCAGCAGCATTTCCGGGAGATCCTACGAGCAGTACTTC	CASSISGRSYEQYF
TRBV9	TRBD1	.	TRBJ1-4	TGTGCCAGCAGCGTAAGGGACAGGGGGATCACTAATGAAAAACTGTTTTTT	CASSVRDRGITNEKLFF
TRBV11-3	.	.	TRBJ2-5	TGTGCCAGCAGCTTAGATAGGGGAGAGACCCAGTACTTC	CASSLDRGETQYF
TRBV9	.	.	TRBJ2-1	TGTGCCAGCAGCGTCTTAGGCGGAACTACTGCTAATGAGCAGTTCTTC	CASSVLGGTTANEQFF
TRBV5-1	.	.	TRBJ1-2	TGCGCCAGCAGCTCTAGGACAGAGAGTAACTATGGCTACACCTTC	CASSSRTESNYGYTF
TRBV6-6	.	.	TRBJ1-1	TGTGCCAGCAGTCCGGGGGGCACTGAAGCTTTCTTT	CASSPGGTEAFF
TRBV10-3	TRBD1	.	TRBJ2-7	TGTGCCGTCACCAATGAACCGGGACAGTACTACGAGCAGTACTTC	CAVTNEPGQYYEQYF